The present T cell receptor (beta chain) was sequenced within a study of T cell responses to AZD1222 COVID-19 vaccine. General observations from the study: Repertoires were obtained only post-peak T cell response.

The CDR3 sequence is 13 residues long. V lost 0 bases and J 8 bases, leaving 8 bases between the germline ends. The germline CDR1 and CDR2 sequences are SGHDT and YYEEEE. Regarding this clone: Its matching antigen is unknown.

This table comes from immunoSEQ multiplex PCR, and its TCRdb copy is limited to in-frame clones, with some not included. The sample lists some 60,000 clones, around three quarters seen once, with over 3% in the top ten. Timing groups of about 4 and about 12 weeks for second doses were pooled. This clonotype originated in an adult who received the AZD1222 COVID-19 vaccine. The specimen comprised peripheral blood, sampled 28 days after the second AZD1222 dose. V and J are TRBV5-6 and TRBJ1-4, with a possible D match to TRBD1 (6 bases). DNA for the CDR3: TGTGCCAGCAGCTTGGGGACAGCCGAAAAACTGTTTTTT. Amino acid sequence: CASSLGTAEKLFF.